The 13 T cell receptor beta chains below were found in one sample sequenced in a study of T cell changes during pregnancy in multiple sclerosis. The repertoire was sequenced with immunoSEQ multiplex PCR; TCRdb's copy has only in-frame clones and lacks some. The sample holds some 48,000 clones, just under 95% seen once. The material sequenced was CD8+ T cells from peripheral blood mononuclear cells, taken in the first trimester of pregnancy. Receptors originate from a female donor with multiple sclerosis, enrolled in a pregnancy study.

The CDR3 DNA reads as TGTGCCAGCAGCCCCAGGCGTCATCTAGCCAAAAACATTCAGTACTTC. It is translated as CASSPRRHLAKNIQYF. The chain couples TRBV5-6 to TRBJ2-4; D is unresolved. Germline V gives CDR1 SGHDT, CDR2 YYEEEE. This CDR3 has 16 amino acids. V lost 4 bases, J lost 0 bases, and 14 bases lay in between. Variable domain in full (rest from reference TRBV5-6 and TRBJ2-4): DAGVTQSPTHLIKTRGQQVTLRCSPKSGHDTVSWYQQALGQGPQFIFQYYEEEERQRGNFPDRFSGHQFPNYSSELNVNALLLGDSALYLCASSPRRHLAKNIQYFGAGTRLSVL.

This clone appeared once. This rearrangement joins TRBV27 to TRBJ1-2; D is unclear. The CDR3 consists of 13 residues. Trimming shortened V by 2 bases and J by 6 bases, and 10 bases separated the two germline ends. Germline loops: CDR1 MNHEY, CDR2 SMNVEV (reference sequence). The CDR3: CASSLTRGHGYTF. The CDR3 region has the DNA TGTGCCAGCAGTTTAACCAGAGGGCATGGCTACACCTTC.

The chain combines TRBV29-1 with TRBJ1-2, with D perhaps TRBD1 (5 bases). The V gene's germline CDR1 is SQVTM and CDR2 ANQGSEA. This CDR3 has 12 residues. Trimming stripped 0 bases from V and 8 bases from J, with 10 bases between. CDR3 bases: TGCAGCGTTGAAGACAGGGTAAGAGGCTACACCTTC. As protein: CSVEDRVRGYTF.

The chain joins TRBV4-1 to TRBJ2-1, with 11 bases fitting TRBD2. CDR3 size: 14 residues. The germline V gene encodes CDR1 MGHRA and CDR2 YSYEKL. V lost 6 bases, J lost 8 bases, and 6 bases stayed unmatched. DNA of the CDR3: TGCGCCAGCAGTACTAGCGGGAGAATCTATGAGCAGTTCTTC. Protein sequence: CASSTSGRIYEQFF.

The J gene is TRBJ1-2, the V gene TRBV6-1; TRBD1 matches at 9 bases. The junction had 7 bases not matched to a gene; V was cut back by 4 bases and J by 1 base. Germline CDR1 and CDR2: MNHNS and SASEGT. This CDR3 is 16 amino acids long. The CDR3 DNA follows: TGTGCCAGCAGTGTCCCCGTGACAGGGGGTAACTATGGCTACACCTTC. Translating it yields CASSVPVTGGNYGYTF.

The chain uses TRBV4-3 and TRBJ1-1, with a tentative D call TRBD1 (5 bases). The CDR3 consists of 13 residues. Trimming cost V 1 base and J 10 bases, with 13 bases left between them. The germline V gene encodes CDR1 LGHNA and CDR2 YSLEER. In DNA form, the CDR3 reads TGCGCCAGCAGCCAAGGAGCGGGGGATGGAGCTTTCTTT. This codes for CASSQGAGDGAFF.

The chain uses TRBV27 and TRBJ1-2; the D is unclear. Germline loops: CDR1 MNHEY, CDR2 SMNVEV (reference sequence). Trimming shortened V by 3 bases and J by 4 bases, and 12 bases separated the two germline ends. This CDR3 spans 14 amino acids. The CDR3 sequence is CASSFSRAAYGYTF. CDR3 DNA sequence: TGTGCCAGCAGTTTCTCGAGAGCGGCCTATGGCTACACCTTC.

The chain employs TRBV5-1 and TRBJ1-1; 7 bases match TRBD1. Per germline, CDR1 SGHRS and CDR2 YFSETQ. The V gene end was trimmed by 0 bases and the J gene end by 5 bases; junction bases not matched to a gene: 7. This CDR3 has 15 residues. The DNA for the CDR3 is TGCGCCAGCAGCTTGGCCGAACAGGGGAGGACTGAAGCTTTCTTT. Its translation is CASSLAEQGRTEAFF.

V is TRBV11-2 and J is TRBJ2-5; TRBD2 aligns across 9 bases. Germline V gene lookup returns CDR1 SGHAT and CDR2 FQNNGV. V lost 4 bases and J lost 1; bases outside the gene matches: 10. This CDR3 region has 17 residues. CDR3 coding DNA: TGTGCCAGCAGCTGGGTCGCAGCGCGGGAGGGCCAAGAGACCCAGTACTTC. It yields the protein CASSWVAAREGQETQYF.

The CDR3: CASSSGQRNAFF. CDR3 bases: TGTGCCAGCAGTTCGGGACAGCGCAACGCTTTCTTT. This sequence joins TRBV6-5 and TRBJ1-1; TRBD1 matches at 7 bases. The V and J ends lost 4 bases and 11 bases, in that order; junction bases with no gene match: 7. Germline V lookup: CDR1 MNHEY, CDR2 SVGAGI. The CDR3 runs 12 residues.

This chain connects TRBV28 to TRBJ1-3, with D unclear. The CDR3 is 14 amino acids. V gave up 3 bases and J gave up 2 bases, with 8 bases separating them. Looked up from germline, CDR1 is MDHEN and CDR2 is SYDVKM. This CDR3 reads CASSFQLAGNTIYF. The CDR3 DNA sequence: TGTGCCAGCAGTTTTCAGCTAGCTGGAAACACCATATATTTT.

V usage is TRBV5-4 and J usage is TRBJ1-1; TRBD1 matches at 8 bases. The germline V gene encodes CDR1 SGHNT and CDR2 YYREEE (reference sequence). The ends lost 3 bases at V and 4 bases at J; junction bases unmatched: 2. The length of the CDR3 is 13 residues. The DNA of the CDR3 is TGTGCCAGCAGCTATGGGACAGGCACTGAAGCTTTCTTT. This codes for CASSYGTGTEAFF.

V and J are TRBV13 and TRBJ2-5; 9 positions match TRBD2. This CDR3 comprises 17 residues. Germline V gene lookup returns CDR1 PRHDT and CDR2 FYEKMQ (reference sequence). V trimming: 2 bases; J trimming: 1 base; junction bases outside the gene matches: 8. CDR3 sequence reads: CASSLKYETSGQETQYF. In DNA form, the CDR3 reads TGTGCCAGCAGCTTAAAGTATGAGACTAGCGGCCAAGAGACCCAGTACTTC.